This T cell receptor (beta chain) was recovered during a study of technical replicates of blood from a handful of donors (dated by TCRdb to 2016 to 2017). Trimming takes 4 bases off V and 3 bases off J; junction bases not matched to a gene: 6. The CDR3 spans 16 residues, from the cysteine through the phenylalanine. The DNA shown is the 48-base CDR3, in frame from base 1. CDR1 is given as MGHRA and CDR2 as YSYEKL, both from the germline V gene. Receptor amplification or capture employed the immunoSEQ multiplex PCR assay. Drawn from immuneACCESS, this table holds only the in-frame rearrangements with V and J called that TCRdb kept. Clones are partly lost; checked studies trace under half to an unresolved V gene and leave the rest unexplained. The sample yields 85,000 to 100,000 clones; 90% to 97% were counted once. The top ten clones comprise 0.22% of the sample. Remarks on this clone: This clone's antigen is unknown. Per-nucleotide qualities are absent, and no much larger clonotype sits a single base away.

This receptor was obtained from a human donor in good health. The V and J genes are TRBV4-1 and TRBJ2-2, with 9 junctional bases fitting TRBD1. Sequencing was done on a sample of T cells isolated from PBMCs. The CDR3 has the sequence CASSLSGTGYTGELFF. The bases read TGCGCCAGCAGCCTCTCCGGGACAGGGTACACCGGGGAGCTGTTTTTT.